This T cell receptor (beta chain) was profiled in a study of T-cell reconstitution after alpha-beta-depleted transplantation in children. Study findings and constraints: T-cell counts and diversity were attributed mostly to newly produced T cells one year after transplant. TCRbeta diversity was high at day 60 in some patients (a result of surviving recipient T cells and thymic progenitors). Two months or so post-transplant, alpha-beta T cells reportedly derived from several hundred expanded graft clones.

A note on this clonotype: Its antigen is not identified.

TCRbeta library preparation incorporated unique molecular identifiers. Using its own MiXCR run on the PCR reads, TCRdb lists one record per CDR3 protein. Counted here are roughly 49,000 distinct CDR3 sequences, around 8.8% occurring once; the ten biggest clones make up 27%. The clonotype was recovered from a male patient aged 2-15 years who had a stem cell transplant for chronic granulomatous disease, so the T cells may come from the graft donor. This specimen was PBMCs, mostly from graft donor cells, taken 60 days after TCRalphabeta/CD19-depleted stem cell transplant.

The CDR3 DNA reads as TGCGCCAGCAGCCTACAGGGGGCAAAGGAAAAACTGTTTTTT. It encodes CASSLQGAKEKLFF. The chain employs TRBV4-1 and TRBJ1-4; TRBD1 agrees at 9 bases. V gave up 4 bases and J gave up 8 bases; unmatched junction bases: 5. The V gene's germline CDR1 is MGHRA and CDR2 YSYEKL. The CDR3 runs 14 residues.